Listed below are T cell receptor beta chains from one sample, sequenced in a study of blood T cell repertoires in COVID-19. The method was immunoSEQ multiplex PCR; TCRdb's version includes in-frame clones alone and lacks a portion of them. In the table there are some 260,000 clones, 88% of which are singletons. What was sequenced was peripheral blood. These receptors all come from a human donor in a cohort sampled during active COVID-19. Each CDR3 is given with its conserved first and last residue. D genes are given only for firm matches.

TRBJ1-1,.,TRBV3-1/TRBV3-2,CASSRRGGMNTEAFF
TRBJ2-7,TRBD1,TRBV2,CASSERGQGFDYEQYF
TRBJ1-1,TRBD1,TRBV6-6,CASSYRTGYTEAFF
TRBJ1-1,.,TRBV5-8,CASRFNPAGSTEAFF
TRBJ2-7,TRBD2,TRBV5-1,CASSGAAGSLEQYF
TRBJ2-1,TRBD2,TRBV6-2/TRBV6-3,CASSYSKAGGSYNEQFF
TRBJ2-7,TRBD1,TRBV15,CATSSYRDRGPSEQYF
TRBJ2-1,TRBD2,TRBV18,CASSPPGGSSYNEQFF
TRBJ2-4,.,TRBV6-2/TRBV6-3,CASSLGLTGRNIQYF
TRBJ2-7,TRBD2,TRBV4-3,CASSQGVQREVGGYEQYF
TRBJ2-2,.,TRBV5-1,CASSRLQGDHGELFF
TRBJ1-5,.,TRBV30,CAWSSFTSGNQPQHF
TRBJ2-7,.,TRBV19,CASTYSFTGRYEQYF
TRBJ2-1,TRBD2,TRBV4-2,CASSQAKGTTSGTTAGVYNEQFF
TRBJ2-2,.,TRBV9,CASSGSPKDTGELFF
TRBJ2-3,TRBD2,TRBV2,CASRTSGGTYTQYF
TRBJ2-3,TRBD2,TRBV9,CASSVSGSTDTQYF
TRBJ2-2,.,TRBV12-3/TRBV12-4,CASSRRARELFF
TRBJ1-5,.,TRBV30,CAWSVHREGLNQPQHF
TRBJ2-7,TRBD2,TRBV5-6,CASSTGTRIYEQYF
TRBJ2-2,TRBD1,TRBV9,CASSPRRDSNTGELFF
TRBJ2-7,.,TRBV7-6,CASSLGTPYEQYF
TRBJ1-6,.,TRBV9,CASSALHSPGLPLHF
TRBJ2-1,TRBD2,TRBV6-6,CASSPGPAGVEYNEQFF
TRBJ2-2,TRBD2,TRBV28,CASRLPLGGAGELFF
TRBJ2-3,.,TRBV24-1,CATSRGLPDTQYF
TRBJ1-1,.,TRBV15,CATSRDQGNTEAFF